A single sample is the source of the 10 T cell receptor beta chains below, sequenced in a study of cytomegalovirus exposure and HLA in healthy donors. PCR used 60 Vbeta primers and 13 Jbeta primers. Method: immunoSEQ multiplex PCR; TCRdb's copy keeps in-frame clones and lacks some. The sample holds fewer than 150,000 clones, around 78% seen once. The sequenced sample consisted of PBMCs. The receptors derive from a middle-aged woman in good health and CMV-seropositive.

The genes are TRBV6-1 and TRBJ1-5; a possible D gene is TRBD1 (5 bases). V shed 6 bases and J shed 2 bases, with 11 bases lying between them. CDR1 and CDR2 from the germline V gene are MNHNS and SASEGT. The CDR3 is 14 residues long. CDR3: CASSPTGGNQPQHF. The CDR3, as DNA: TGTGCCAGCAGCCCGACGGGGGGCAATCAGCCCCAGCATTTT.

CDR3 sequence (DNA): TGTGCCATCAGTGAGCGGGGGGGCGGCAATCAGCCCCAGCATTTT. Encoded protein: CAISERGGGNQPQHF. The rearrangement joins TRBV10-3 to TRBJ1-5, with a weak D call TRBD1 (6 bases). The germline V gene has CDR1 ENHRY and CDR2 SYGVKD. The V and J ends lost 2 bases and 2 bases respectively, with 10 bases between them. The CDR3 runs 15 residues.

The genes are TRBV5-4 and TRBJ2-3; 10 bases agree with TRBD1. CDR3 length: 15 amino acids. J gave up 3 bases and V 2 bases, and 3 bases lay outside the gene matches. Germline CDR1 reads SGHNT; CDR2 reads YYREEE (reference sequence). CDR3 coding DNA: TGTGCCAGCAGCTTTCGGGACAGGGGAACAGATACGCAGTATTTT. Its protein product is CASSFRDRGTDTQYF. The full variable domain, with the rest looked up from reference TRBV5-4 and TRBJ2-3, is ETGVTQSPTHLIKTRGQQVTLRCSSQSGHNTVSWYQQALGQGPQFIFQYYREEENGRGNFPPRFSGLQFPNYSSELNVNALELDDSALYLCASSFRDRGTDTQYFGPGTRLTVL.

The chain combines TRBV6-5 with TRBJ2-5; TRBD2 matches 8 bases. CDR1 and CDR2 from the germline V gene are MNHEY and SVGAGI. CDR3 size: 16 residues. V was pared by 0 bases and J by 5 bases, with 8 bases of the junction left unmatched. CDR3 amino acids: CASSYSTAGGQETQYF. CDR3 DNA: TGTGCCAGCAGTTACTCGACGGCGGGAGGTCAGGAGACCCAGTACTTC.

The V and J genes are TRBV28 and TRBJ1-4, with D perhaps matching TRBD1 (5 bases). CDR1 is MDHEN and CDR2 is SYDVKM in the germline V gene. The V end was cut by 3 bases, the J end by 4 bases, with 9 bases between. This CDR3 comprises 14 residues. CDR3 nucleotides: TGTGCCAGCAGTTTGGGGCAGGGTAATGAAAAACTGTTTTTT. Its protein is CASSLGQGNEKLFF.

The chain carries TRBV6-1 and TRBJ1-2; TRBD1 is a possible D gene (5 bases). This CDR3 region has 13 residues. V was clipped by 4 bases and J by 4 bases, with 10 bases between them. Per the germline V gene, CDR1 is MNHNS and CDR2 is SASEGT. The CDR3 nucleotides are TGTGCCAGCAGTGTTGAGGACACCTATGGCTACACCTTC. Its translation: CASSVEDTYGYTF.

This sequence joins TRBV6-5 and TRBJ2-7, with D tentatively TRBD1 (6 bases). The CDR3 is 15 residues long. Trimming removed 4 bases at V and 2 bases at J, with 15 bases between. The V gene's germline CDR1 is MNHEY and CDR2 SVGAGI. The CDR3 loop is CASSSFTGPPYEQYF. Here the CDR3 DNA reads TGTGCCAGCAGTTCCTTTACAGGGCCACCCTACGAGCAGTACTTC.

This sequence joins TRBV9 and TRBJ2-7; TRBD2 is a possible D gene (5 bases). Looked up from germline, CDR1 is SGDLS and CDR2 is YYNGEE. This CDR3 is built from 17 residues. The ends were cut back, 2 bases at V and 2 bases at J, with 20 bases in the middle. In DNA, the CDR3 is TGTGCCAGCAGCGTCACCTCCCTCCCCACTAGTACCTACGAGCAGTACTTC. This gives the protein CASSVTSLPTSTYEQYF. The full variable domain, its missing parts supplied by reference TRBV9 and TRBJ2-7, is DSGVTQTPKHLITATGQRVTLRCSPRSGDLSVYWYQQSLDQGLQFLIQYYNGEERAKGNILERFSAQQFPDLHSELNLSSLELGDSALYFCASSVTSLPTSTYEQYFGPGTRLTVT.

The V gene is TRBV27, the J gene TRBJ2-1; TRBD2 agrees at 9 bases. This CDR3 spans 17 amino acids. With 1 base clipped from V and 6 bases from J, the junction kept 10 bases outside the gene matches. Germline V gene lookup returns CDR1 MNHEY and CDR2 SMNVEV (reference sequence). CDR3 residues: CASSLFNPSGDLNEQFF. CDR3 in DNA: TGTGCCAGCAGTTTATTTAATCCTAGCGGGGACCTCAATGAGCAGTTCTTC.

This clone showed up many times. The chain employs TRBV6-6 and TRBJ1-1; TRBD1 matches at 8 bases. V lost 7 bases, J lost 4 bases, and 8 bases stayed unmatched. CDR3 length: 14 amino acids. Germline V gene sequence: CDR1 MNHNY, CDR2 SVGAGI (reference sequence). The CDR3 region is CASTLDRAGTEAFF. As DNA, the CDR3 is TGTGCCAGCACCTTGGACAGGGCGGGCACTGAAGCTTTCTTT.